The T cell receptor beta chain described here comes from a study of CD8 T cells in Susac syndrome. Looked up from germline, CDR1 is MRHNA and CDR2 is SNTAGT. This CDR3 has 14 amino acids. The ends lost 6 bases at V and 1 base at J; junction bases unmatched: 5. The multiple sclerosis control group was made up of treatment-naive patients with stable or active relapsing-remitting disease. RNA, at about 0.5 to 1 ug, was reverse transcribed with random hexamers. An immunoSEQ multiplex PCR amplified TCR beta CDR3 over 54 Vbeta and 13 Jbeta. TCRdb re-derived calls from the immunoSEQ multiplex PCR reads in MiXCR, one entry per CDR3 protein. Of roughly 150,000 distinct CDR3 sequences in the sample, over 95% are singletons; the top ten hold 0.14% to 0.15%.

The rearrangement links TRBV6-4 to TRBJ2-5, with 7 bases lining up with TRBD1. Sequencing used CD8+ T cells from PBMCs. The source of this sequence is a human donor with multiple sclerosis. The CDR3 nucleotides are TGTGCCAGCAGGGCAACAGGGGCCCAAGAGACCCAGTACTTC. Residues: CASRATGAQETQYF.